This record looks at one T cell receptor beta chain sequence and its context. The antigen this receptor binds is unknown. The sample holds no much larger clone one base away, and base qualities are not on file. The data originate from a study of PD-1 blockade in classical Hodgkin lymphoma (dated by TCRdb to the early 2020s). Describing the broader study: Nivolumab dosing was 3 mg/kg intravenously every 2 weeks, continuing until either disease progression or unacceptable toxicity. The study used CyTOF and TCR beta sequencing to define a peripheral blood immune signature of response to PD-1 blockade in classical Hodgkin lymphoma.

What the authors observed across the whole study: Baseline TCR diversity was reported to be lower in newly diagnosed patients than in healthy donors and to be lower still in relapsed/refractory patients. CD4+ but not CD8+ TCR diversity rose significantly by C4D1 (p=0.0027 vs p=0.16), most apparent in complete responders (p=0.02). Only a single clinical trial cohort was studied, and what caused the repertoire differences, possibly disease activity or prior therapy, remained undefined. Diversity was lower in patients who began nivolumab less than 1 year after ASCT, so these patients were left out of later analyses to avoid confounding by immune reconstitution. Among trial patients, those achieving complete response had baseline diversity similar to that of newly diagnosed patients, while diversity was significantly lower in partial responders and progressors.

The Qiagen DNeasy kit was used to extract genomic DNA both from unsorted PBMCs and from the negatively selected CD4+ and CD8+ fractions. TCR beta CDR3 regions were amplified by immunoSEQ multiplex PCR using primers annealing to V and J segments. A synthetic immune receptor repertoire was used to minimize amplification bias, and any residual bias was removed computationally once sequencing was done. Turning to the authors' computational methods: Repertoire diversity was quantified as the Shannon entropy index using custom Python scripts. The unsorted, CD4+ and CD8+ repertoires were each analyzed separately, with the exception of combined analyses, where CD4+ and CD8+ sequences were merged in silico. Clonal expansion was defined as at least a 2-fold frequency increase after treatment relative to C1D1, with a pseudocount of 0.5 for undetected baseline clones. Singleton clones were defined as clones with 0 or 1 copy at C1D1, and non-singleton clones were defined as clones with 2 or more copies. Clones expanded in unsorted samples were assigned a CD4+, CD8+ or unknown annotation through matching of protein sequences in sorted samples from the same patient. Wilcoxon tests on paired samples were used to test diversity changes from C1D1 to C4D1. This is the immuneACCESS table as TCRdb keeps it, with only in-frame sequences that have V and J called. A part of the clones is gone; compared with another copy, unresolved V genes explain less than half, and the rest is unexplained. That table is the source of V, J and clone size, and D and trimming were worked out from the DNA. This sample holds over 50,000 clones; over 70% were observed only once. Around 17% of the sample belongs to the ten largest clones.

What the time point label conveys for this sample: cycle 1 day 1 (C1D1), immediately before nivolumab initiation. All trial patients had relapsed after autologous stem cell transplantation, with cohorts A, B and C differing in prior brentuximab vedotin exposure. The trial cohort included 50 to 70 patients with relapsed/refractory classical Hodgkin lymphoma, and each patient had a best overall response of complete response, partial response or progressive disease. In the multi-cohort phase II CheckMate 205 trial, trial patients received single-agent nivolumab. An independent review committee assessed best overall response by applying the 2007 International Working Group response criteria. Trial PBMCs were collected just before the start of nivolumab (C1D1) and during therapy at cycle 2 day 1 and cycle 4 day 1. Peripheral blood was collected in 8 mL Vacutainer Cell Preparation Tubes, from which PBMCs were isolated by centrifugation and then cryopreserved.

This material consisted of peripheral blood mononuclear cells (PBMCs), taken at baseline. The clonotype originates from a human donor with classical Hodgkin lymphoma.

DNA sequence: TGTGCCAGCTCACCACCGTCCCTGGGGAACACTGAAGCTTTCTTT. It is translated as CASSPPSLGNTEAFF. The V and J segments used are TRBV18 and TRBJ1-1, with the D gene call left open. The CDR3 covers 15 residues, taking in both the cysteine and the phenylalanine. Only the CDR3 portion is preserved as DNA: 45 bases, with reading frame beginning at the first base. Trimming at the junction amounts to 0 bases on V and 1 base on J, and the germline ends lie 9 bases apart. The germline V gene gives CDR1 as KGHSH and CDR2 as LQKENI.